The rows below give T cell receptor beta chains drawn from one sample of a study of post-analysis software for immune sequencing data. TCRdb called the PCR reads again in MiXCR, with one record for every CDR3 protein. This sample has roughly 540,000 distinct CDR3 sequences, with approximately 31% found just once. The sample comprised blood. Receptors were obtained from a girl aged 2-17 years with multiple sclerosis. The CDR3 runs from the conserved cysteine through the conserved F or W. D genes are given only for firm matches. Clone size is shown for a subset of rows, as once, few, many or a class of expanded clone.

J gene	V gene	clone size	D gene	CDR3 DNA	CDR3 protein
TRBJ1-1	TRBV29-1	-	-	TGCAGCGGGCGTGTCTCTGCTGGGGTTGAAGCTTTCTTT	CSGRVSAGVEAFF
TRBJ1-1	TRBV25-1	few	TRBD1	TGTGCCAGCAGTGATTGGGACAGGGGGCGTACTGAAGCTTTCTTT	CASSDWDRGRTEAFF
TRBJ2-2	TRBV12-3/TRBV12-4	-	TRBD1	TGTGCCAGCAGTTTATGGCGGACAGGGATGAACACCGGGGAGCTGTTTTTT	CASSLWRTGMNTGELFF
TRBJ1-2	TRBV20-1	-	-	TGCAGTGCCGAATCGACAGCTAACTATGGCTACACCTTC	CSAESTANYGYTF
TRBJ1-5	TRBV5-8	few	TRBD1	TGTGCCAGCAGCTTCTGGGACAGGGGTATGAATCAGCCCCAGCATTTT	CASSFWDRGMNQPQHF
TRBJ1-2	TRBV7-9	few	-	TGTGCCAGCAGCTTGGATGCTGGGTATGGCTACACCTTC	CASSLDAGYGYTF
TRBJ2-1	TRBV29-1	-	-	TGCAGCGTTGGGGGCTCCAGCTCCTACAATGAGCAGTTCTTC	CSVGGSSSYNEQFF
TRBJ1-5	TRBV5-1	-	-	TGCGCCAGCAGCTTGGACGGACTGGGCAATCAGCCCCAGCATTTT	CASSLDGLGNQPQHF
TRBJ2-7	TRBV7-8	few	TRBD1	TGTGCCAGCAGCTCGAAGGGACAGGGTTTCGAGCAGTACTTC	CASSSKGQGFEQYF
TRBJ1-2	TRBV18	few	-	TGTGCCAGCTCACCATTACCAGGGATCCCCTCTAACTATGGCTACACCTTC	CASSPLPGIPSNYGYTF
TRBJ2-2	TRBV12-3/TRBV12-4	once	-	TGTGCCAGCAGTCCGTCTCAGGGTTCCACCGGGGAGCTGTTTTTT	CASSPSQGSTGELFF
TRBJ2-7	TRBV15	few	-	TGTGCCACCAGCAGAGATCAAGAGTACGAGCAGTACTTC	CATSRDQEYEQYF
TRBJ1-6	TRBV25-1	few	-	TGTGCCAGCAGTGCCAGAGGGGATTCACCCCTCCACTTT	CASSARGDSPLHF
TRBJ2-7	TRBV20-1	-	-	TGTAGTGCTAGTGATAGCGGATCCTACGAGCAGTACTTC	CSASDSGSYEQYF
TRBJ2-7	TRBV6-1	-	-	TGTGCCAGCAGTGAAGCGCTTCATGGGGGGGCCCTTATCGCGTACGAGCAGTACTTC	CASSEALHGGALIAYEQYF
TRBJ2-3	TRBV5-1	few	-	TGCGCCAGCAGCTTGGATCCCTTGGGCACAGATACGCAGTATTTT	CASSLDPLGTDTQYF
TRBJ2-1	TRBV20-1	few	TRBD2	TGCAGTGCTAGAGATAGATCCTGGGGGGGGCAGTTCTTC	CSARDRSWGGQFF
TRBJ2-3	TRBV29-1	-	TRBD2	TGCAGCGTTGAACTAGCGGCAGATACGCAGTATTTT	CSVELAADTQYF
TRBJ2-1	TRBV29-1	-	-	TGCAGCGCCGGGAACAGGGACCAAGAGACCCAGTTCTTC	CSAGNRDQETQFF
TRBJ1-2	TRBV9	-	-	TGTGCCAGCAGCGTAGGTCCTTCCCCTAACTATGGCTACACCTTC	CASSVGPSPNYGYTF
TRBJ1-5	TRBV4-1	-	-	TGCGCCAGCAGCCAAGTGCTAGGAAATAGCAATCAGCCCCAGCATTTT	CASSQVLGNSNQPQHF
TRBJ2-1	TRBV5-4	-	-	TGTGCCAGCACCCCGGGACTCCCCTACTACAATGAGCGGTTCTTC	CASTPGLPYYNERFF
TRBJ2-7	TRBV21-1	-	-	TGTGCCAGCAGCAAAGCGCGAGTGTGGATCTACGAGCAGTACTTC	CASSKARVWIYEQYF
TRBJ1-2	TRBV5-1	-	TRBD1	TGCGCCAGCAGCTTTACTCGACAGGGAGGGAAGCGTAACTATGGCTACACCTTC	CASSFTRQGGKRNYGYTF
TRBJ1-1	TRBV20-1	few	TRBD1	TGCAGTGCCCCAGTGATAGGAGGGGGCGCGGACACTGAAGCTTTCTTT	CSAPVIGGGADTEAFF
TRBJ1-2	TRBV5-1	few	-	TGCGCCAGCAGCTTGGAGAGGATCTCTAACTATGGCTACACCTTC	CASSLERISNYGYTF
TRBJ2-5	TRBV12-3/TRBV12-4	-	-	TGTGCCAGCAGTTTAAACCATCTGCAAGAGACCCAGTACTTC	CASSLNHLQETQYF
TRBJ2-7	TRBV7-9	-	-	TGTGCCAGCAGCTTGAGTGGGGGAGCTGGTCGTGGCGAGCAGTACTTC	CASSLSGGAGRGEQYF
TRBJ2-3	TRBV6-6	few	TRBD2	TGTGCCAGCACCAAACTAGCGGTAGATACGCAGTATTTT	CASTKLAVDTQYF
TRBJ2-4	TRBV20-1	-	-	TGCAGTGCTAAACGGGGCGGATTGGGGACCAAAAACATTCAGTACTTC	CSAKRGGLGTKNIQYF
TRBJ2-5	TRBV5-1	-	-	TGCGCCAGCAGCTTGGACTTAAGGAGGGGGGAGACCCAGTACTTC	CASSLDLRRGETQYF
TRBJ2-3	TRBV20-1	-	TRBD1	TGCAGTGCTGACAGGGGTGCAGATACGCAGTATTTT	CSADRGADTQYF
TRBJ2-7	TRBV7-2	-	TRBD1	TGTGCCAGCAACTACGGGACAGGCCTAAGCTACGAGCAGTACTTC	CASNYGTGLSYEQYF
TRBJ2-5	TRBV7-9	-	TRBD1	TGTGCCAGCAGACCAGATCTGGGGGACAGGGAGACCCAGTACTTC	CASRPDLGDRETQYF
TRBJ2-7	TRBV12-3/TRBV12-4	few	TRBD2	TGTGCCAGCAGTTTGGGGGGGTTCGAGCAGTACTTC	CASSLGGFEQYF
TRBJ1-2	TRBV6-1	few	-	TGTGCCAGCAGTGAAGTAGAGGGTTCAGTTCGGGATGGCTACACCTTC	CASSEVEGSVRDGYTF
TRBJ1-2	TRBV12-3/TRBV12-4	-	-	TGTGCCAGCACTCCTGCGGGGGGACGAGGCAGGGGCTACACCTTC	CASTPAGGRGRGYTF